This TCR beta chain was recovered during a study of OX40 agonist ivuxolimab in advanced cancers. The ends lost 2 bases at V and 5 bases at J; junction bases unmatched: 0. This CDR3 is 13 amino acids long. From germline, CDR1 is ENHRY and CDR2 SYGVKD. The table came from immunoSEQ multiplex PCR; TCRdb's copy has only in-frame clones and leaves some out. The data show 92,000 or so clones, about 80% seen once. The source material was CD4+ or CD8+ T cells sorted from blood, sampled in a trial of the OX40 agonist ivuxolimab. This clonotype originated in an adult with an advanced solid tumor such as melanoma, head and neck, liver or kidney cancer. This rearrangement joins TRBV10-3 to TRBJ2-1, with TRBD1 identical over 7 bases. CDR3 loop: CAISEDRDNEQFF. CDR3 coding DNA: TGTGCCATCAGTGAGGACAGGGACAATGAGCAGTTCTTC.